Following are 23 T cell receptor beta chains from one sample sequenced in a study of graft-versus-host responses after intestinal transplantation. Profiling relied on immunoSEQ multiplex PCR, and the TCRdb table lists in-frame clones only, not all of them. The data contain about 19,000 clones, 86% of them singletons. The sample in question was bone marrow, obtained approximately 130 days after transplant. These receptors were collected from a human patient who received an intestinal transplant, so some T cells may come from the graft donor.

The rearrangement uses TRBV27 and TRBJ2-7; D might be TRBD2 (5 bases). The CDR3 runs 11 residues. V was cut by 3 bases and J by 6 bases, with 6 bases left in between. In germline, CDR1 is MNHEY, CDR2 SMNVEV (reference sequence). The CDR3 spells CASSFRGEQYF. The CDR3 DNA sequence: TGTGCCAGCAGTTTTCGGGGCGAGCAGTACTTC.

V usage is TRBV6-1 and J usage is TRBJ2-5; no clear D. The CDR3 has 12 amino acids. Looked up from germline, CDR1 is MNHNS and CDR2 is SASEGT. V dropped 2 bases and J dropped 5 bases, with 6 bases sitting between them. In DNA form, the CDR3 reads TGTGCCAGCAGTGAATGGTGGGAGACCCAGTACTTC. Translating gives CASSEWWETQYF.

This clone has more than one count but fewer than ten. The rearrangement links TRBV19 to TRBJ2-7; no clear D gene. This CDR3 is built from 15 residues. Germline V gives CDR1 LNHDA, CDR2 SQIVND (reference sequence). Trimming shortened V by 5 bases and J by 0 bases, and 14 bases separated the two germline ends. CDR3 nucleotide sequence: TGTGCCAGTAGTGAGGCCCTCGTTAGCTCCTACGAGCAGTACTTC. Its protein is CASSEALVSSYEQYF.

This chain links TRBV28 with TRBJ2-7; D may be TRBD1 (5 bases). Trimming pared 4 bases from V and 0 bases from J, leaving 13 bases between. CDR1 is MDHEN, CDR2 SYDVKM, per germline. The CDR3 spans 15 residues. CDR3 protein: CASSSRTSRSYEQYF. The CDR3, as DNA: TGTGCCAGCAGTTCACGGACATCCCGCTCCTACGAGCAGTACTTC.

The chain employs TRBV19 and TRBJ2-7; 9 bases map to TRBD1. The V segment lost 9 bases and the J segment 3 bases; nucleotides outside the gene matches: 9. The CDR3 runs to 14 residues. Germline CDR1 and CDR2: LNHDA and SQIVND (reference sequence). The CDR3 spells CASTPTGGLYEQYF. CDR3 nucleotide sequence: TGTGCCAGCACTCCCACAGGGGGCCTCTACGAGCAGTACTTC.

J is TRBJ1-1 and V is TRBV6-1, with no clear D. V gave up 8 bases and J gave up 1 base, with 11 bases separating them. The germline V gene encodes CDR1 MNHNS and CDR2 SASEGT. The length of the CDR3 is 13 residues. As DNA, the CDR3 is TGTGCCAGCTTTTCAGGAGAGAACACTGAAGCTTTCTTT. Protein sequence: CASFSGENTEAFF.

The rearrangement uses TRBV29-1 and TRBJ2-7; 7 positions agree with TRBD1. The CDR3 runs to 14 residues. J was trimmed by 4 bases and V by 5 bases; bases with no gene match: 11. Germline V gene lookup returns CDR1 SQVTM and CDR2 ANQGSEA. The CDR3 is CSVRRDSNLYEQYF. CDR3 DNA: TGCAGCGTTCGCCGGGACAGTAACTTGTACGAGCAGTACTTC.

The chain carries TRBV27 and TRBJ2-3; D not resolved. The V gene lost 7 bases and the J gene lost 2 bases, with 13 bases spanning the gap. The CDR3 loop spans 14 amino acids. From germline, CDR1 is MNHEY and CDR2 SMNVEV (reference sequence). The CDR3 is CASTPDDLTDTQYF. The CDR3 coding sequence is TGTGCCAGCACCCCTGACGACCTCACAGATACGCAGTATTTT.

This clone was detected once. V and J are TRBV19 and TRBJ2-7; D is possibly TRBD1 (5 bases). The V and J ends lost 5 bases and 3 bases respectively, with 11 bases between them. The germline V gene has CDR1 LNHDA and CDR2 SQIVND (reference sequence). This CDR3 is 13 amino acids long. The CDR3 DNA is TGTGCCAGTAGTGCTACAGGACACTACGAGCAGTACTTC. As protein: CASSATGHYEQYF.

The V gene is TRBV11-3, the J gene TRBJ2-1; either TRBD1 or TRBD2 may fit D (6 bases each). V gave up 1 base and J gave up 4 bases, with 8 bases separating them. The CDR3 runs to 14 residues. The V gene's germline CDR1 is SGHNT and CDR2 YENEEA. CDR3 in amino acids: CASSLAGAYNEQFF. CDR3 nucleotides: TGTGCCAGCAGCTTAGCGGGGGCATACAATGAGCAGTTCTTC.

The rearrangement links TRBV4-1 to TRBJ1-4, with D possibly matching TRBD1 (5 bases). The CDR3 is 14 residues long. Germline V gene sequence: CDR1 MGHRA, CDR2 YSYEKL. The ends were cut back, 1 base at V and 6 bases at J, with 9 bases in the middle. In DNA form, the CDR3 reads TGCGCCAGCAGCCAAGCCCAGGGAGATGAAAAACTGTTTTTT. It is translated as CASSQAQGDEKLFF.

The rearrangement joins TRBV5-4 to TRBJ2-3; the match to TRBD2 covers 8 bases. CDR3 length: 15 amino acids. V lost 5 bases and J lost 3; bases outside the gene matches: 8. Germline loops: CDR1 SGHNT, CDR2 YYREEE (reference sequence). DNA of the CDR3: TGTGCCAGCAGTCAGCGGGAGCGGTGGACAGATACGCAGTATTTT. Its translation is CASSQRERWTDTQYF.

The rearrangement joins TRBV5-6 to TRBJ2-7, with D unclear. Germline assignment: CDR1 SGHDT and CDR2 YYEEEE. V was trimmed by 0 bases and J by 6 bases, leaving 10 bases between them. The CDR3 is 13 amino acids. The CDR3 loop reads CASSLASFSEQYF. The CDR3 DNA reads as TGTGCCAGCAGCTTGGCGTCCTTTTCCGAGCAGTACTTC.

The chain has TRBV27 and TRBJ2-7; TRBD2 matches at 10 bases. Germline assignment: CDR1 MNHEY and CDR2 SMNVEV (reference sequence). J was trimmed by 1 base and V by 6 bases; bases with no gene match: 6. The CDR3 loop spans 15 amino acids. This CDR3 is CASRPGLAISYEQYF. Here the CDR3 DNA reads TGTGCCAGCAGACCGGGACTAGCGATTTCCTACGAGCAGTACTTC.

The chain links TRBV13 to TRBJ2-1; possibly TRBD1 for D (5 bases). CDR1 and CDR2 (germline): PRHDT, FYEKMQ (reference sequence). V was clipped by 5 bases and J by 5 bases, with 16 bases between them. The CDR3 sequence is 15 residues long. The CDR3 nucleotides are TGTGCCAGCAGCCAGGGTGGAAGAGAAAACAATGAGCAGTTCTTC. Amino acids: CASSQGGRENNEQFF.

This chain uses TRBV6-1 with TRBJ2-7; 11 bases are a match to TRBD2. Trimming took 1 base from V and 4 from J; bases not matched to a gene: 0. Per the germline V gene, CDR1 is MNHNS and CDR2 is SASEGT. There are 14 residues in the CDR3. CDR3 residues: CASSEGTSGYEQYF. The CDR3, as DNA: TGTGCCAGCAGTGAAGGGACTAGCGGGTACGAGCAGTACTTC.

About this clone: Germline is not matched at one junction end, which may reflect a read error. This sequence joins TRBV5-1 and TRBJ1-2; a possible D gene is TRBD1 (5 bases). CDR1 is SGHRS, CDR2 YFSETQ, per germline. The CDR3 is 14 amino acids. CDR3 sequence: CASSLGGPNYGYTF. CDR3 DNA sequence: TGCGCCAGCAGTTTGGGGGGTCCAAACTATGGCTACACCTTC.

A few counts support this clone. The chain has TRBV6-6 and TRBJ1-2; 8 nucleotides align to TRBD1. Germline values: CDR1 MNHNY, CDR2 SVGAGI (reference sequence). The J segment lost 6 bases and the V segment lost 6 bases, leaving 12 bases of the junction unmatched. The CDR3 length is 15 residues. CDR3 sequence reads: CASRPVLTGANGYTF. The CDR3 region has the DNA TGTGCCAGCAGACCCGTACTGACAGGGGCGAATGGCTACACCTTC.

In this sample, this clone turned up a few times. V is TRBV7-6 and J is TRBJ1-1, with D perhaps TRBD1 (6 bases). The CDR3 has 16 amino acids. Trimming pared 5 bases from V and 0 bases from J, leaving 16 bases between. CDR1 and CDR2 (germline): SGHVS, FNYEAQ. The CDR3 region is CASSRGQGSLNTEAFF. DNA of the CDR3: TGTGCCAGCAGCCGGGGGCAGGGGAGCTTGAACACTGAAGCTTTCTTT.

V gene TRBV5-5 combines with J gene TRBJ2-7, with TRBD2 matching over 7 bases. This CDR3 has 15 amino acids. V shed 4 bases and J 0 bases; nucleotides not matched to a gene: 7. CDR1 and CDR2 (germline): SGHKS, YYEKEE (reference sequence). CDR3 coding DNA: TGTGCCAGCAGCCCGACTAGCAGGAGCTCCTACGAGCAGTACTTC. It specifies CASSPTSRSSYEQYF. The entire variable domain, with the rest obtained from reference TRBV5-5 and TRBJ2-7, is as follows: DAGVTQSPTHLIKTRGQQVTLRCSPISGHKSVSWYQQVLGQGPQFIFQYYEKEERGRGNFPDRFSARQFPNYSSELNVNALLLGDSALYLCASSPTSRSSYEQYFGPGTRLTVT.

This rearrangement joins TRBV29-1 to TRBJ2-7; no reliable D call. V shed 7 bases and J shed 2 bases, with 12 bases lying between them. The length of the CDR3 is 12 residues. Germline lookup yields CDR1 SQVTM and CDR2 ANQGSEA. The CDR3 sequence: CSATIRPYEQYF. In nucleotides, the CDR3 is TGCAGCGCCACGATACGCCCCTACGAGCAGTACTTC.

This clone was recorded a few times. The rearrangement uses TRBV7-9 and TRBJ1-2, with D possibly TRBD1 on 5 matching bases. This CDR3 contains 15 residues. CDR1 and CDR2 from the germline V gene are SEHNR and FQNEAQ (reference sequence). V was cut by 5 bases and J by 7 bases, with 20 bases left in between. In nucleotides, the CDR3 is TGTGCCAGCAGCCCAGTCCAGGGCAACCAGGCTGGCTACACCTTC. It is translated as CASSPVQGNQAGYTF. Full variable domain (outside the CDR3, taken from reference TRBV7-9 and TRBJ1-2): DTGVSQNPRHKITKRGQNVTFRCDPISEHNRLYWYRQTLGQGPEFLTYFQNEAQLEKSRLLSDRFSAERPKGSFSTLEIQRTEQGDSAMYLCASSPVQGNQAGYTFGSGTRLTVV.

The rearrangement uses TRBV28 and TRBJ1-1, with D possibly matching TRBD1 (5 bases). The CDR3 extends over 13 amino acids. From germline, CDR1 is MDHEN and CDR2 SYDVKM. The V end was cut by 3 bases, the J end by 10 bases, with 15 bases between. CDR3 sequence: CASSLGGENLAFF. The CDR3 DNA reads as TGTGCCAGCAGTTTGGGGGGGGAAAACCTAGCTTTCTTT.